These T cell receptor beta chains were read from a single sample in a study of beta chain features in type 1 diabetes. Measured with immunoSEQ multiplex PCR; TCRdb has only the in-frame clones, and not every one. The data hold about 660,000 clones, with around 15% observed a single time. Sequences were obtained from naive CD4+ T cells from blood. These receptors originate from a man between 18 and 35 years old with type 1 diabetes. The CDR3 runs from the conserved cysteine through the conserved F or W. The order of the fields is J gene, D gene, V gene, clone size, CDR3 protein, CDR3 DNA. The D gene is left open where the match is weak. Clone size is given for some rows only: seen once, a few or many times, or a class if the clone is expanded.

>TRBJ2-3|TRBD2|TRBV27|few
CASSPGLAGGYTDTQYF
TGTGCCAGCAGTCCCGGACTAGCGGGAGGGTACACAGATACGCAGTATTTT
>TRBJ2-5|.|TRBV13|few
CASSFLQVQETQYF
TGTGCCAGCAGCTTTCTGCAGGTTCAAGAGACCCAGTACTTC
>TRBJ2-2|.|TRBV5-1|few
CASRTEQGNTGELFF
TGCGCCAGCAGGACCGAACAGGGGAACACCGGGGAGCTGTTTTTT
>TRBJ2-7|TRBD2|TRBV7-3|.
CASSPGGGYEQYF
TGTGCCAGCAGCCCAGGCGGGGGCTACGAGCAGTACTTC
>TRBJ2-3|.|TRBV5-4|few
CASSSTTDTQYF
TGTGCCAGCAGCTCGACCACAGATACGCAGTATTTT
>TRBJ2-3|.|TRBV4-1|few
CASSQDLPDTQYF
TGCGCCAGCAGCCAAGACCTGCCGGATACGCAGTATTTT
>TRBJ2-7|.|TRBV7-2|few
CASSLVSPVSEQYF
TGTGCCAGCAGCTTAGTCTCCCCGGTCTCCGAGCAGTACTTC
>TRBJ2-3|.|TRBV30|.
CACDQTSSDTQYF
TGTGCCTGCGACCAAACTTCTTCGGATACGCAGTATTTT
>TRBJ1-1|.|TRBV5-1|few
CASSPTGGNTEAFF
TGCGCCAGCAGCCCGACAGGAGGGAACACTGAAGCTTTCTTT
>TRBJ2-3|.|TRBV5-6|few
CASSSQSGADTQYF
TGTGCCAGCAGCTCTCAATCAGGCGCGGATACGCAGTATTTT
>TRBJ2-3|TRBD1|TRBV27|once
CASSFSGGIYTQYF
TGTGCCAGCAGTTTCTCAGGGGGCATTTATACGCAGTATTTT
>TRBJ2-3|TRBD2|TRBV5-1|few
CASSLGSGRADTQYF
TGCGCCAGCAGCTTGGGCAGCGGGAGGGCAGATACGCAGTATTTT
>TRBJ2-5|.|TRBV9|.
CASSVSGQETQYF
TGTGCCAGCAGCGTGAGCGGGCAAGAGACCCAGTACTTC
>TRBJ2-7|TRBD1|TRBV6-6|.
CASGQGASYEQYF
TGTGCCAGCGGCCAGGGGGCGTCCTACGAGCAGTACTTC
>TRBJ2-7|TRBD2|TRBV4-1|.
CASSPTGLAGTSYEQYF
TGCGCCAGCAGCCCAACGGGACTAGCGGGGACCTCCTACGAGCAGTACTTC
>TRBJ2-2|.|TRBV18|few
CASSPSVQGGSTGELFF
TGTGCCAGCTCACCGTCCGTGCAGGGCGGCAGCACCGGGGAGCTGTTTTTT
>TRBJ1-1|.|TRBV7-2|.
CASMTGGGTEAFF
TGTGCCAGCATGACGGGAGGCGGCACTGAAGCTTTCTTT
>TRBJ2-3|.|TRBV29-1|.
CSVEGHQGRTDTQYF
TGCAGCGTTGAAGGGCACCAAGGCCGCACAGATACGCAGTATTTT
>TRBJ1-2|TRBD1|TRBV4-1|.
CASSQDEATGGFLSYGYTF
TGCGCCAGCAGCCAAGATGAGGCGACAGGGGGTTTCCTATCCTATGGCTACACCTTC
>TRBJ2-3|.|TRBV30|.
CAWSVLESAADTQYF
TGTGCCTGGAGTGTACTTGAGTCGGCGGCAGATACGCAGTATTTT
>TRBJ1-1|.|TRBV18|few
CASSPANTEAFF
TGTGCCAGCTCACCCGCGAACACTGAAGCTTTCTTT
>TRBJ2-7|.|TRBV4-2|.
CASSQEPDTYEQYF
TGTGCCAGCAGCCAAGAGCCAGATACCTACGAGCAGTACTTC
>TRBJ2-2|.|TRBV19|.
CASSIVGVPGELFF
TGTGCCAGTAGTATAGTAGGCGTCCCCGGGGAGCTGTTTTTT
>TRBJ1-5|.|TRBV7-2|few
CASSFQGINQPQHF
TGTGCCAGCAGCTTCCAGGGGATCAATCAGCCCCAGCATTTT
>TRBJ2-7|.|TRBV30|.
CAWSLSGYEQYF
TGTGCCTGGTCCCTTAGCGGCTACGAGCAGTACTTC
>TRBJ1-1|.|TRBV18|few
CASSSGGSGNTEAFF
TGTGCCAGCTCATCAGGAGGGAGCGGGAACACTGAAGCTTTCTTT
>TRBJ2-3|.|TRBV30|.
CAWSQLSRSTDTQYF
TGTGCCTGGAGTCAACTCTCGCGCAGCACAGATACGCAGTATTTT
>TRBJ1-6|TRBD1|TRBV15|few
CATPGDRGLLRRSLHF
TGTGCCACCCCGGGGGACAGGGGGCTTCTCCGGCGGTCCCTCCACTTT
>TRBJ2-7|.|TRBV30|few
CAWSSRGAGTSYYEQYF
TGTGCCTGGAGTTCAAGAGGGGCCGGGACTTCATACTACGAGCAGTACTTC
>TRBJ2-1|.|TRBV4-1|few
CASSQEGGAAYNEQFF
TGCGCCAGCAGCCAAGAAGGAGGGGCGGCTTACAATGAGCAGTTCTTC
>TRBJ2-4|TRBD2|TRBV7-2|few
CASSSTSGHYIQYF
TGTGCCAGCAGCTCCACTAGCGGGCATTACATTCAGTACTTC
>TRBJ2-1|.|TRBV9|.
CASSVRPEIHNEQFF
TGTGCCAGCAGCGTCAGGCCCGAGATACACAATGAGCAGTTCTTC
>TRBJ1-4|.|TRBV25-1|.
CASSEGVTGSEKLFF
TGTGCCAGCAGTGAAGGTGTTACGGGTAGTGAAAAACTGTTTTTT
>TRBJ2-5|.|TRBV5-1|.
CASSLRLDTQETQYF
TGCGCCAGCAGCTTGAGGCTCGACACGCAAGAGACCCAGTACTTC
>TRBJ1-6|.|TRBV7-9|.
CASSFGRHNSPLHF
TGTGCCAGCAGCTTCGGCAGGCATAATTCACCCCTCCACTTT
>TRBJ2-7|.|TRBV12-5|few
CASGLEVGEQYF
TGTGCTAGTGGTTTGGAAGTGGGGGAGCAGTACTTC
>TRBJ1-6|.|TRBV6-6|.
CASSYSGRGAPLHF
TGTGCCAGCAGTTACTCGGGGCGGGGGGCACCCCTCCACTTT
>TRBJ2-7|.|TRBV20-1|few
CSAPGPYEQYF
TGCAGTGCTCCGGGACCCTACGAGCAGTACTTC
>TRBJ2-3|.|TRBV6-1|few
CASSEADAIDTQYF
TGTGCCAGCAGCGAGGCTGACGCCATAGATACGCAGTATTTT
>TRBJ1-4|.|TRBV30|few
CAWSEREGEKLFF
TGTGCCTGGAGTGAAAGGGAGGGGGAAAAACTGTTTTTT
>TRBJ2-3|.|TRBV28|.
CASTSRERLYPADTQYF
TGTGCCAGCACCTCCCGGGAGCGCTTGTACCCCGCAGATACGCAGTATTTT
>TRBJ1-2|.|TRBV30|few
CAWRSVGRSYGYTF
TGTGCCTGGAGATCCGTGGGACGGAGCTATGGCTACACCTTC
>TRBJ2-7|.|TRBV14|.
CASSLFADRSYEQYF
TGTGCCAGCAGCCTCTTCGCGGACAGATCCTACGAGCAGTACTTC
>TRBJ1-1|.|TRBV9|.
CASSYSRGREAFF
TGTGCCAGCAGCTATTCCAGGGGTCGTGAAGCTTTCTTT
>TRBJ2-1|.|TRBV28|few
CASRGLYSYNEQFF
TGTGCCAGCCGGGGTTTATACTCCTACAATGAGCAGTTCTTC
>TRBJ1-5|.|TRBV23-1|few
CASSQTGAGNQPQHF
TGCGCCAGCAGTCAAACCGGAGCAGGGAATCAGCCCCAGCATTTT
>TRBJ2-2|.|TRBV30|few
CAWSGRGITGELFF
TGTGCCTGGAGTGGACGGGGGATCACCGGGGAGCTGTTTTTT
>TRBJ1-1|.|TRBV30|few
CAWNVDTEAFF
TGTGCCTGGAACGTGGACACTGAAGCTTTCTTT
>TRBJ2-7|TRBD1|TRBV27|.
CASSASGTEELKSGEQYF
TGTGCCAGCAGTGCTTCCGGGACAGAGGAACTCAAATCGGGAGAGCAGTACTTC
>TRBJ2-5|.|TRBV7-2|few
CASSFLGQPGETQYF
TGTGCCAGCAGCTTTTTGGGCCAACCCGGAGAGACCCAGTACTTC
>TRBJ2-3|TRBD2|TRBV14|.
CASSQDRASGSTDTQYF
TGTGCCAGCAGCCAAGATCGAGCTAGCGGGAGCACAGATACGCAGTATTTT
>TRBJ2-1|.|TRBV27|few
CASSLTEGEQFF
TGTGCCAGCAGTTTGACGGAGGGAGAGCAGTTCTTC
>TRBJ2-5|.|TRBV5-1|.
CASSLGQELETQYF
TGCGCCAGCAGCTTGGGCCAGGAGTTAGAGACCCAGTACTTC
>TRBJ2-5|.|TRBV15|few
CATSRDMPAQYF
TGTGCCACCAGCAGAGATATGCCGGCCCAGTACTTC
>TRBJ2-1|.|TRBV19|.
CASSIYNEQFF
TGTGCCAGTAGTATCTATAATGAGCAGTTCTTC
>TRBJ1-1|.|TRBV25-1|.
CASSDPRRGVNTEAFF
TGTGCCAGCAGTGATCCTAGGCGGGGGGTGAACACTGAAGCTTTCTTT
>TRBJ2-1|.|TRBV7-9|.
CASSLAGSSYNEQFF
TGTGCCAGCAGCTTGGCTGGGAGCTCCTACAATGAGCAGTTCTTC
>TRBJ1-1|TRBD1|TRBV5-1|.
CASSFDRGHSWAAFF
TGCGCCAGCAGCTTCGACAGGGGTCATAGCTGGGCAGCTTTCTTT
>TRBJ2-3|.|TRBV7-2|.
CASSFLGNTQYF
TGTGCCAGCAGCTTCCTTGGCAATACGCAGTATTTT